This T cell receptor (beta chain) was recorded in a study of blood T cell repertoires in COVID-19. The wider study: Donors in the United States, Italy and Spain gave samples during acute or convalescent COVID-19.

In the original processing: Reference gene primer amplification gave estimated nucleated cell counts. TCRdb's copy holds only in-frame clones and misses some; the assay was immunoSEQ multiplex PCR. Clonal size and the V and J genes are those of that table, whereas D and trimming came from the DNA. The table includes just under 90,000 clones, approximately 90% detected once. This clonotype originated in a woman at least 80 years old with acute or convalescent COVID-19. The sequencing sample was made of peripheral blood.

The CDR3 DNA follows: TGTGCCAGCAGTTTAAGAGGCCAGCCCCAGCATTTT. Translated, it gives CASSLRGQPQHF. The genes are TRBV28 and TRBJ1-5; D uncertain. The germline V and J ends were trimmed by 2 bases and 7 bases, with 6 bases remaining between them. The V gene's germline CDR1 is MDHEN and CDR2 SYDVKM. The CDR3 is made up of 12 amino acids.